Listed below are T cell receptor beta chains from one sample, sequenced in a study of cytomegalovirus exposure and HLA in healthy donors. Data came from immunoSEQ multiplex PCR; TCRdb stores just in-frame clones and leaves some out. The sample includes approximately 220,000 clones, about 75% of them seen just once. Sequenced sample: PBMCs. The receptors stem from a male donor in good health and CMV-seronegative. Both conserved end residues are part of each CDR3. The order of the fields is D gene, clone size, J gene, V gene, CDR3 DNA, CDR3 protein. D genes are given only for firm matches. Clone sizes are given selectively: once, few, many, or a class where the clone is expanded.

-,-,TRBJ2-2,TRBV7-3,TGTGCCAGCAGCTTAAATAGCCCGACAGGAAAGGACACCGGGGAGCTGTTTTTT,CASSLNSPTGKDTGELFF
TRBD1,-,TRBJ2-7,TRBV4-3,TGCGCCAGCAGCCAAGTACAGGGGGCTGAATACTACGAGCAGTACTTC,CASSQVQGAEYYEQYF
TRBD1,once,TRBJ2-7,TRBV7-2,TGTGCCAGCAGCTTCGACGGACAGGGGTCCTACGAGCAGTACTTC,CASSFDGQGSYEQYF
-,-,TRBJ1-1,TRBV2,TGTGCCAGCCACGCCGGGAAAGACACTGAAGCTTTCTTT,CASHAGKDTEAFF
TRBD1,few,TRBJ1-1,TRBV27,TGTGCCAGCACCGACAGGGGGTTGAACACTGAAGCTTTCTTT,CASTDRGLNTEAFF
TRBD1,-,TRBJ1-5,TRBV6-5,TGTGCCAGCAGGGGTACAGGGGATCAGCCCCAGCATTTT,CASRGTGDQPQHF
TRBD2,-,TRBJ2-1,TRBV5-1,TGCGCCAGCAGCCCTGGACTAGCGGGAGTGAATGAGCAGTTCTTC,CASSPGLAGVNEQFF
-,-,TRBJ2-7,TRBV2,TGTGCCAGCAGTCAGGATTACGAGCAGTACTTC,CASSQDYEQYF
-,-,TRBJ2-2,TRBV9,TGTGCCAGCAGCGCCACAGGAAACACCGGGGAGCTGTTTTTT,CASSATGNTGELFF
TRBD1,-,TRBJ2-7,TRBV7-9,TGTGCCAGCAGCACAGGGGCCGAGCAGTACTTC,CASSTGAEQYF
-,-,TRBJ2-1,TRBV19,TGTGCCAGTAGTATAGATAGCGGAGCCTACAATGAGCAGTTCTTC,CASSIDSGAYNEQFF
TRBD1,-,TRBJ2-7,TRBV4-1,TGCGCCAGCAGCCATAGGGACAGTTACTACGAGCAGTACTTC,CASSHRDSYYEQYF
-,-,TRBJ2-3,TRBV27,TGTGCCAGCAGTTTATTAAGCGGATTGAGCACAGATACGCAGTATTTT,CASSLLSGLSTDTQYF
TRBD1,-,TRBJ2-7,TRBV9,TGTGCCAGCAGTCGAAACATAGTGACAGGGAAATACGAGCAGTACTTC,CASSRNIVTGKYEQYF
-,-,TRBJ1-6,TRBV30,TGTGCCTGGAGGGGAGGGGTGACCTATAATTCACCCCTCCACTTT,CAWRGGVTYNSPLHF
-,-,TRBJ2-4,TRBV30,TGTGCCTGGACCCTGCGGGCGGCGGATATTCAGTACTTC,CAWTLRAADIQYF
-,few,TRBJ1-3,TRBV4-2,TGTGCCAGCAGCCAACCCTTGAGGCAGGGGTTGGTGAACACCATATATTTT,CASSQPLRQGLVNTIYF
-,-,TRBJ1-1,TRBV15,TGTGCCACCAGCAGAGATGGGGGTCCGGGGGGGGCTTTCTTT,CATSRDGGPGGAFF
-,-,TRBJ1-5,TRBV27,TGTGCCAGCAGTTTTGGGGGGAGGGCGCAGCCCCAGCATTTT,CASSFGGRAQPQHF
-,-,TRBJ2-1,TRBV10-3,TGTGCCATCAGGGCCTCCGGGAACAACAATGAGCAGTTCTTC,CAIRASGNNNEQFF
-,-,TRBJ2-1,TRBV9,TGTGCCAGCAGCGTAGGAGGGGGCAATGAGCAGTTCTTC,CASSVGGGNEQFF
TRBD2,once,TRBJ2-3,TRBV25-1,TGTGCCAGCAGTGCTCTCGGCGGGGGGACAGATACGCAGTATTTT,CASSALGGGTDTQYF
TRBD2,-,TRBJ2-7,TRBV27,TGTGCCAGCAGTTCCCCCAAGGGGACTAGCGTAAACCACTACGAGCAGTACTTC,CASSSPKGTSVNHYEQYF
-,-,TRBJ2-1,TRBV4-1,TGCGCCAGCAGCCAAGACCCAGGATCCTACAATGAGCAGTTCTTC,CASSQDPGSYNEQFF
TRBD1,-,TRBJ1-2,TRBV5-4,TGTGCCAGCAGCTTTGCGGCAGGGGGAAACTATGGCTACACCTTC,CASSFAAGGNYGYTF
-,few,TRBJ1-1,TRBV9,TGTGCCAGCAGCGTTGGGCCCTGGAACACTGAAGCTTTCTTT,CASSVGPWNTEAFF
TRBD1,once,TRBJ2-7,TRBV7-6,TGTGCCAGCAGCATTTCCGGGACAGGTTCCCACGAGCAGTACTTC,CASSISGTGSHEQYF
-,once,TRBJ1-2,TRBV27,TGTGCCAGCAGCCCCGGACAGCTGGGGTATGGCTACACCTTC,CASSPGQLGYGYTF
-,-,TRBJ2-7,TRBV2,TGTGCCAGCAGTGAAAGAGGGAGATCCTCCTACGAGCAGTACTTC,CASSERGRSSYEQYF
-,-,TRBJ2-1,TRBV14,TGTGCCAGCAGCCAAGATGGGGCTAGCGATCGATATGAGCAGTTCTTC,CASSQDGASDRYEQFF
TRBD2,-,TRBJ2-3,TRBV29-1,TGCAGCGTTAGCGGGGGGGGCGCAGATACGCAGTATTTT,CSVSGGGADTQYF
-,-,TRBJ1-1,TRBV4-3,TGCGCCAGCAGCCAAGTGGGGCCACCATTGAACACTGAAGCTTTCTTT,CASSQVGPPLNTEAFF
-,-,TRBJ2-1,TRBV5-5,TGTGCCAGCAGCTTGGAACTTTACAATGAGCAGTTCTTC,CASSLELYNEQFF
TRBD2,-,TRBJ2-7,TRBV7-9,TGTGCCAGCAGCACCGGGACTAGTGTTTACGAGCAGTACTTC,CASSTGTSVYEQYF
TRBD1,-,TRBJ2-1,TRBV7-9,TGTGCCAGCAGCCCCGGGACAGGGAGGGAGTTCTTC,CASSPGTGREFF
-,-,TRBJ1-4,TRBV7-8,TGTGCCAGCACCTTGGTAGGGGGATCTAATGAAAAACTGTTTTTT,CASTLVGGSNEKLFF
-,once,TRBJ1-1,TRBV15,TGTGCCACCGGGGTTGGGGCAAGCACTGAAGCTTTCTTT,CATGVGASTEAFF